This note documents a single T cell receptor (beta chain) sequence. These data originate in a study of blood T cell repertoires in COVID-19. On the study more broadly: Specimens from acute and convalescent COVID-19 originated in the United States, Italy and Spain. PBMCs, B-cell-depleted T cells, or T cells were the source of the cDNA or gDNA that made up the material.

In the source study's methods: By means of reference gene primer amplification, nucleated cell counts were estimated. Generated by immunoSEQ multiplex PCR, the TCRdb table keeps only in-frame clones and is missing some. V and J calls and clone size are copied from that table; D and trimming were computed from the DNA. The sample lists some 31,000 clones; 85% were seen once. With 5 bases removed from V and 10 bases from J, the gap between germline ends came to 15 bases. Germline V gene data show CDR1 as SGHTA and CDR2 as FQGTGA. The CDR3 has 13 residues. This sequence was found in a man at least 80 years old with active COVID-19. The chain employs TRBV7-3 and TRBJ2-1; D is possibly TRBD1 (5 bases). The sequenced sample was peripheral blood. This CDR3 reads CASSPEGVWEQFF. DNA for the CDR3: TGTGCCAGCAGCCCCGAAGGGGTTTGGGAGCAGTTCTTC.